A single sample gave rise to the 5 T cell receptor beta chains below, sequenced in a study of blood T cells in healthy people across ages. It was with a sample-barcoded 5' primer and a J-beta primer mix that a second PCR of roughly 6 to 11 cycles was run. TCRdb processed the 5' RACE reads anew with MiXCR; each CDR3 protein has one entry. In the table there are about 1.5 million distinct CDR3 sequences, 42% of which are singletons. Sequencing was performed on blood. The receptors were gathered from a woman in her late teens or twenties in good health.

This clonotype occurred a few times. The genes are TRBV7-9 and TRBJ2-5, with D maybe TRBD2 (5 bases). The ends were cut back, 6 bases at V and 0 bases at J, with 11 bases in the middle. In germline, CDR1 is SEHNR, CDR2 FQNEAQ (reference sequence). The CDR3 is 14 amino acids. The CDR3 is CASRGRGNQETQYF. The CDR3 bases are TGTGCCAGCAGGGGTCGAGGGAACCAAGAGACCCAGTACTTC.

This clonotype was detected a few times. The rearrangement uses TRBV11-2 and TRBJ2-1; D call uncertain. Germline CDR1 is SGHAT and CDR2 is FQNNGV. V was shortened by 1 base and J by 2 bases, with 9 bases between the two germline ends. CDR3 length: 15 residues. The CDR3 DNA is TGTGCCAGCAGCTTAGCCCGGGCCCCCTACAATGAGCAGTTCTTC. It specifies CASSLARAPYNEQFF.

This clonotype turned up a few times. V is TRBV18 and J is TRBJ2-7, with 7 bases identical to TRBD1. Germline V gene lookup returns CDR1 KGHSH and CDR2 LQKENI. The V and J ends lost 5 bases and 1 base, in that order; junction bases with no gene match: 5. This CDR3 has 14 amino acids. CDR3 sequence: CASSAGTASYEQYF. The DNA of the CDR3 is TGTGCCAGCTCAGCTGGGACAGCGTCCTACGAGCAGTACTTC.

This rearrangement joins TRBV6-1 to TRBJ1-2, with D possibly being TRBD1 (5 bases). CDR1 MNHNS and CDR2 SASEGT come from the germline V gene. The V end was cut by 6 bases, the J end by 7 bases, with 18 bases between. This CDR3 comprises 14 residues. The CDR3 here is CASRIPQVGGGYTF. The CDR3 region has the DNA TGTGCCAGCAGGATCCCCCAGGTCGGGGGTGGCTACACCTTC.

The chain carries TRBV6-5 and TRBJ2-7; 10 bases map to TRBD1. With 2 bases clipped from V and 6 bases from J, the junction kept 7 bases outside the gene matches. This CDR3 region has 15 residues. CDR1 and CDR2 from the germline V gene are MNHEY and SVGAGI. The CDR3 loop is CASSYPRQGASEQYF. In DNA form, the CDR3 reads TGTGCCAGCAGTTACCCGCGACAGGGGGCCAGCGAGCAGTACTTC.